These T cell receptor beta chains were read from a single sample in a study of T cell responses to AZD1222 COVID-19 vaccine. The method was immunoSEQ multiplex PCR; TCRdb's version includes in-frame clones alone and lacks a portion of them. The sample lists around 130,000 clones; over 90% were seen once. The material was peripheral blood, obtained on day 0 of AZD1222 vaccination. These receptors all come from an adult in good health. Each CDR3 is given with its conserved first and last residue. The order of the fields is J gene, V gene, CDR3 protein.

J: TRBJ1-5; V: TRBV6-2/TRBV6-3; CDR3: CASSYRDSNQPQHF
J: TRBJ2-2; V: TRBV7-8; CDR3: CASSPRQGGTGELFF
J: TRBJ2-5; V: TRBV15; CDR3: CATSSPTSGRYQETQYF
J: TRBJ1-3; V: TRBV9; CDR3: CASSRQGGNTIYF
J: TRBJ1-2; V: TRBV6-5; CDR3: CASSFRQGTFYGYTF
J: TRBJ1-2; V: TRBV12-3/TRBV12-4; CDR3: CASTSGQGYGYTF
J: TRBJ2-2; V: TRBV9; CDR3: CASSIGTRDTGELFF
J: TRBJ2-3; V: TRBV15; CDR3: CATSRDLAGGPSTDTQYF
J: TRBJ2-1; V: TRBV14; CDR3: CASSPLESGRVPHPEQFF
J: TRBJ2-7; V: TRBV11-2; CDR3: CASSFAGGSYEQYF
J: TRBJ1-1; V: TRBV18; CDR3: CASSPLSNQGSTEAFF
J: TRBJ2-7; V: TRBV5-7; CDR3: CASSFRDEQYF
J: TRBJ2-3; V: TRBV7-9; CDR3: CASSLRGMSSDTQYF
J: TRBJ2-7; V: TRBV4-1; CDR3: CASSLGGGETYEQYF
J: TRBJ2-1; V: TRBV5-1; CDR3: CASSPPSGNYNEQFF
J: TRBJ2-5; V: TRBV7-6; CDR3: CASSPQVFQETQYF
J: TRBJ1-3; V: TRBV27; CDR3: CASSLSPGSGNTIYF
J: TRBJ1-3; V: TRBV30; CDR3: CAWSVLRQTSSGNTIYF
J: TRBJ1-2; V: TRBV5-4; CDR3: CASSMGQDYGYTF
J: TRBJ2-2; V: TRBV6-5; CDR3: CASSYSTRVNTGELFF
J: TRBJ2-2; V: TRBV5-6; CDR3: CASREAGQGSLLSGELFF
J: TRBJ1-5; V: TRBV24-1; CDR3: CATSDLNRGGQPQHF
J: TRBJ2-1; V: TRBV5-4; CDR3: CASSKRQDPYNEQFF
J: TRBJ2-1; V: TRBV27; CDR3: CASSLVGGEQFF
J: TRBJ1-1; V: TRBV19; CDR3: CASYPGIVSGTEAFF
J: TRBJ2-5; V: TRBV24-1; CDR3: CATSPGGQETQYF